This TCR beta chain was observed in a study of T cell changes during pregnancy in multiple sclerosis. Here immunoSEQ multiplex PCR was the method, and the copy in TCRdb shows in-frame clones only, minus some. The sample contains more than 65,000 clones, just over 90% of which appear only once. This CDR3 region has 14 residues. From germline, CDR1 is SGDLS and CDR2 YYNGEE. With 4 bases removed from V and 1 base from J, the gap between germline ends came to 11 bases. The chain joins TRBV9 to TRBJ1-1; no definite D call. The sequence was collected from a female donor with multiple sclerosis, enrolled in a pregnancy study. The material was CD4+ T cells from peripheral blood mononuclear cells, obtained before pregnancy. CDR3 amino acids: CASSPGGWNTEAFF. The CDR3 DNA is TGTGCCAGCAGCCCCGGAGGGTGGAACACTGAAGCTTTCTTT.